This T cell receptor beta chain stems from a study of cytotoxic CD8 clonotypes in ibrutinib-treated CLL. Study as a whole: Of a cohort that held about 12 relapsed/refractory and some 15 treatment-naive patients, about 18 were IGHV unmutated.

With 8 bases removed from V and 0 bases from J, the gap between germline ends came to 13 bases. The germline CDR1 and CDR2 sequences are SEHNR and FQNEAQ (reference sequence). This CDR3 comprises 14 residues. TCRdb keeps only in-frame clones here, not all; method: immunoSEQ multiplex PCR. The sample has under 45,000 clones, 65% to 70% seen once. This TCR came from a human donor with chronic lymphocytic leukemia. Sequences were derived from PBMCs, sampled at disease progression, from a patient treated with ibrutinib. The chain has TRBV7-9 and TRBJ1-2, with a tentative D call TRBD1 (6 bases). The CDR3, as DNA: TGTGCCAGCTTTAAGGACAGACCTAACTATGGCTACACCTTC. It encodes CASFKDRPNYGYTF. Complete variable domain (other parts from reference TRBV7-9 and TRBJ1-2): DTGVSQNPRHKITKRGQNVTFRCDPISEHNRLYWYRQTLGQGPEFLTYFQNEAQLEKSRLLSDRFSAERPKGSFSTLEIQRTEQGDSAMYLCASFKDRPNYGYTFGSGTRLTVV.